This TCR beta chain was retrieved from a study of T-cell memory formation after mild COVID-19. MiXCR, run by TCRdb on the 5' RACE reads, gives a single entry per CDR3 protein. The sample lists roughly 350,000 distinct CDR3 sequences; roughly 20% were seen once. This clonotype was seen only a few times. With 1 base removed from V and 1 base from J, the gap between germline ends came to 4 bases. The CDR3 contains 12 residues. The germline gives CDR1 SQVTM, CDR2 ANQGSEA. The TCR comes from an adult woman who had mild COVID-19 (a few samples of this study predate the infection). Cell type and time point are not known. The sequencing input was PBMCs or a T cell subset sorted from them (not recorded which). V and J are TRBV29-1 and TRBJ1-1; D ambiguous. The DNA for the CDR3 is TGCAGCGTTGAAGTCGGGAACACTGAAGCTTTCTTT. It is translated as CSVEVGNTEAFF.